Included here is one T cell receptor beta chain sequence, with context. This clonotype was picked up many times. The antigen it binds to is not known. No base quality information exists; no much larger clone differs at one position. This record comes from a study of CD8+CD57+ T cells in acquired aplastic anemia (dated by TCRdb to between 2017 and 2018). Notes on the research overall: DNA extracted from sorted CD4+ and CD8+ cells had a mean of roughly 3 ug, with a range of 0.2 to 27.4 ug. A CD8+CD57+ expansion meant a frequency higher than the mean frequency seen in healthy subjects. On the study overall, not on this receptor specifically: CD8+ Simpson's diversity did not differ significantly between patients and healthy controls (P=0.060). Twenty-nine CD8+ CDR3 sequences were found in both patients and controls but appeared to be highly expressed in patients and within the immunodominant clones of the patients.

Profiling of TCR beta VDJ combinations and CDR3 sequences used genomic DNA as the template. An Illumina HiSeq 2000 was used for TCR repertoire sequencing. As for the authors' bioinformatics: Repertoires were assessed using TRBV/TRBJ rearrangement plots, CDR3 size and DJ length profiles, and Simpson's diversity index. The immunodominant clone was defined as the most abundant DNA sequence in deep sequencing data. CDR3 amino acid sequences were checked for sharing across subjects and were also compared against the VDJdb database and published repertoires. TCRdb reprocessed the public reads (quality trimming at Q25 with fastp, clone calling with MiXCR) and kept in-frame beta chains. Records with the same CDR3 protein are collapsed into one entry carrying the most frequent genes and DNA. None of the V and J calls come from the authors' own analysis; TCRdb made them. In this sample the table shows approximately 220,000 distinct CDR3 sequences, around 43% of which occur a single time. The ten largest clonotypes hold roughly 8% of the sample.

The cysteine opens and the phenylalanine closes a CDR3 of 11 amino acids. The DNA shown is the 33-base CDR3, in frame from base 1. The germline V gene (reference sequence) sets CDR1 to SEHNR and CDR2 to FQNEAQ. V is reduced by 5 bases and J by 7 bases, leaving a spacing of 8 bases between them. Expansion of CD8+CD57+ cells had been shown by flow cytometry in the patients chosen for sequencing. All patients had severe acquired aplastic anemia diagnosed by International Study of Aplastic Anemia and Agranulocytosis and Camitta criteria. Patients had received no therapy at the time of blood sampling. In the study, sorted CD4+ and CD8+ blood T cells from patients with severe aplastic anemia and from healthy subjects underwent deep sequencing of TCR repertoires. In the USA, patient enrollment took place under clinicaltrials.gov protocols 00001620, 01623167, 00001397, 00071045, 00081523 and 00961064. Ficoll-Paque density gradient centrifugation was used to isolate peripheral blood mononuclear cells. Before DNA extraction, CD4+ and CD8+ T cells were sorted with FACS or magnetic beads.

Recombination connected TRBV7-9 to TRBJ1-2, with an unclear D gene assignment. The sample comprised sorted CD4+, CD8+, or CD8+CD57+ T cells (not recorded which) from PBMCs. This receptor was taken from a human donor with aplastic anemia. The DNA sequence is as follows: TGTGCCAGCAGCAAGGCATTTGGCTACACCTTC. Translated, it reads CASSKAFGYTF.